Following are 26 T cell receptor beta chains from one sample sequenced in a study of blood T cell repertoires in COVID-19. Sequenced by immunoSEQ multiplex PCR; TCRdb stores in-frame clones only, minus some. Of around 120,000 clones detected, just over 70% appear once; the ten largest clones hold 0.65% to 0.95%. Sample: peripheral blood. Receptors were obtained from a human donor with acute or convalescent COVID-19. The donor label of this sample is uncertain.

The chain recombines TRBV2 with TRBJ1-1, with D hard to call. The CDR3 spans 12 residues. Germline CDR1 is SNHLY and CDR2 is FYNNEI. V was shortened by 2 bases and J by 5 bases, with 6 bases between the two germline ends. The CDR3 bases are TGTGCCAGCAGTGAACCCGGGACTGAAGCTTTCTTT. Protein sequence: CASSEPGTEAFF.

This clone appeared a few times. The CDR3 spells CASSYTRFGTEAFF. In nucleotides, the CDR3 is TGTGCCAGCAGTTACACGCGGTTCGGCACTGAAGCTTTCTTT. The chain joins TRBV6-5 to TRBJ1-1; D remains unclear. From germline, CDR1 is MNHEY and CDR2 SVGAGI. CDR3 length: 14 residues. Trimming left V 2 bases short and J 4 bases short, with 11 bases between.

CDR3 nucleotide sequence: TGTGCCAGCAGCCCCGCCGGGGGATGGAACACCGGGGAGCTGTTTTTT. Protein sequence: CASSPAGGWNTGELFF. The genes are TRBV7-3 and TRBJ2-2, with a weak D call TRBD2 (6 bases). V was trimmed by 5 bases and J by 1 base, leaving 14 bases between them. Germline CDR1 is SGHTA and CDR2 is FQGTGA. This CDR3 has 16 residues.

This clone was seen just once. This sequence joins TRBV9 and TRBJ2-1; 12 bases are a match to TRBD2. The CDR3 is 16 residues long. Germline CDR1 and CDR2: SGDLS and YYNGEE. V trimming: 3 bases; J trimming: 8 bases; junction bases outside the gene matches: 9. CDR3 residues: CASSEPPSGGAHEQFF. DNA of the CDR3: TGTGCCAGCAGCGAGCCTCCTAGCGGGGGGGCGCATGAGCAGTTCTTC. The full variable domain, completed using reference TRBV9 and TRBJ2-1, is DSGVTQTPKHLITATGQRVTLRCSPRSGDLSVYWYQQSLDQGLQFLIQYYNGEERAKGNILERFSAQQFPDLHSELNLSSLELGDSALYFCASSEPPSGGAHEQFFGPGTRLTVL.

The V call is TRBV6-2 or TRBV6-3, the J call TRBJ1-5; tentatively, D is TRBD1 (5 bases). Deletions cut 5 bases from V and 5 bases from J, with 16 bases between. The CDR3 is made up of 15 amino acids. Germline assignment: CDR1 MNHEY and CDR2 SVGEGT. CDR3 bases: TGTGCCAGCAGTAAGGTTGGGGGGACGGATCAGCCCCAGCATTTT. Translating it yields CASSKVGGTDQPQHF.

The chain uses TRBV18 and TRBJ1-4, with 7 bases lining up with TRBD1. V lost 2 bases and J lost 3; bases outside the gene matches: 0. This CDR3 is built from 14 residues. Germline V gene sequence: CDR1 KGHSH, CDR2 LQKENI. Here the CDR3 reads CASSPTGANEKLFF. In DNA form, the CDR3 reads TGTGCCAGCTCACCAACAGGGGCTAATGAAAAACTGTTTTTT. Full variable domain (missing parts from reference TRBV18 and TRBJ1-4): NAGVMQNPRHLVRRRGQEARLRCSPMKGHSHVYWYRQLPEEGLKFMVYLQKENIIDESGMPKERFSAEFPKEGPSILRIQQVVRGDSAAYFCASSPTGANEKLFFGSGTQLSVL.

CDR3 in amino acids: CASSTDRVWDQETQYF. CDR3 sequence (DNA): TGCGCCAGCAGCACAGACAGGGTGTGGGACCAAGAGACCCAGTACTTC. V gene TRBV5-1 combines with J gene TRBJ2-5, with TRBD1 identical over 7 bases. The J segment lost 0 bases and the V segment lost 4 bases, leaving 9 bases of the junction unmatched. The CDR3 has 16 amino acids. Germline lookup yields CDR1 SGHRS and CDR2 YFSETQ. Looking up the rest from reference TRBV5-1 and TRBJ2-5 gives the full variable domain: KAGVTQTPRYLIKTRGQQVTLSCSPISGHRSVSWYQQTPGQGLQFLFEYFSETQRNKGNFPGRFSGRQFSNSRSEMNVSTLELGDSALYLCASSTDRVWDQETQYFGPGTRLLVL.

V and J are TRBV18 and TRBJ1-3, with no clear D. This CDR3 is 15 amino acids long. The germline V gene has CDR1 KGHSH and CDR2 LQKENI. V was shortened by 3 bases and J by 3 bases, with 12 bases between the two germline ends. The CDR3 sequence is CASSPEVVSGNTIYF. The CDR3, as DNA: TGTGCCAGCTCACCCGAGGTGGTAAGTGGAAACACCATATATTTT.

The chain links TRBV6-5 to TRBJ1-3, with D hard to call. The CDR3 is made up of 16 amino acids. Looked up from germline, CDR1 is MNHEY and CDR2 is SVGAGI. Trimming took off 0 bases at V and 0 bases at J, with 9 bases between the two ends. Written as DNA, the CDR3 is TGTGCCAGCAGTTACTCGGGCACATACTCTGGAAACACCATATATTTT. Translation gives CASSYSGTYSGNTIYF.

V is TRBV30 and J is TRBJ2-5; possibly TRBD1 for D (6 bases). V was shortened by 5 bases and J by 5 bases, with 18 bases between the two germline ends. The CDR3 contains 14 residues. Germline V gene data show CDR1 as GTSNPN and CDR2 as SVGIG (reference sequence). The CDR3 sequence is CAWSRWGLGETQYF. In DNA, the CDR3 is TGTGCCTGGTCCCGGTGGGGGCTCGGGGAGACCCAGTACTTC.

The chain couples TRBV28 to TRBJ1-4, with TRBD1 identical over 7 bases. With V trimmed by 4 bases and J by 6 bases, 8 bases remained unmatched. The CDR3 runs 15 residues. Germline lookup yields CDR1 MDHEN and CDR2 SYDVKM. This CDR3 is CASSSPSGGYEKLFF. The CDR3 DNA sequence: TGTGCCAGCAGTTCTCCGTCAGGGGGTTATGAAAAACTGTTTTTT.

This clone came up a few times. V is TRBV6-5 and J is TRBJ2-1, with D perhaps matching TRBD1 (6 bases). V gave up 8 bases and J gave up 7 bases, with 15 bases separating them. The CDR3 covers 13 residues. The V gene's germline CDR1 is MNHEY and CDR2 SVGAGI. CDR3: CASDRPSGNEQFF. The DNA for the CDR3 is TGTGCCAGCGACAGGCCGTCGGGTAATGAGCAGTTCTTC.

V and J are TRBV5-4 and TRBJ2-3, with TRBD2 as a possible D gene (5 bases). Germline CDR1 is SGHNT and CDR2 is YYREEE (reference sequence). The CDR3 is 16 amino acids. V was trimmed by 5 bases and J by 3 bases, leaving 19 bases between them. The CDR3 DNA follows: TGTGCCAGCAGGTTGTACTCCGGGGTCGAGACAGATACGCAGTATTTT. It is translated as CASRLYSGVETDTQYF.

The J gene is TRBJ2-3, the V gene TRBV3-1 (or the pseudogene TRBV3-2); TRBD2 aligns across 7 bases. CDR3 length equals 14 residues. CDR1 LGHDT and CDR2 YNNKEL come from the germline V gene (reference sequence). V was clipped by 0 bases and J by 9 bases; unmatched bases: 6. Here the CDR3 reads CASSQDGRRGTQYF. The CDR3 nucleotides read TGTGCCAGCAGCCAAGATGGGCGGCGGGGGACGCAGTATTTT.

The V and J genes are TRBV27 and TRBJ2-1; 7 bases align to TRBD1. Germline lookup yields CDR1 MNHEY and CDR2 SMNVEV (reference sequence). The CDR3 has 13 residues. After removal of 6 bases from V and 6 bases from J, the junction contained 5 bases not matched to a gene. The CDR3 coding sequence is TGTGCCAGCAGCTACTACAGGGGCAATGAGCAGTTCTTC. Protein: CASSYYRGNEQFF.

A single count supports this clone. The chain is built from TRBV9 and TRBJ2-2; D not certain. This CDR3 is 16 amino acids long. Germline values: CDR1 SGDLS, CDR2 YYNGEE. V was cut by 0 bases and J by 5 bases, with 14 bases left in between. The CDR3 reads CASSVDWQVGTGELFF. DNA for the CDR3: TGTGCCAGCAGCGTAGATTGGCAGGTTGGAACCGGGGAGCTGTTTTTT. The variable domain in full, with the rest retrieved from reference TRBV9 and TRBJ2-2, is DSGVTQTPKHLITATGQRVTLRCSPRSGDLSVYWYQQSLDQGLQFLIQYYNGEERAKGNILERFSAQQFPDLHSELNLSSLELGDSALYFCASSVDWQVGTGELFFGEGSRLTVL.

J is TRBJ1-1 and V is TRBV6-1; no firm D call. The germline CDR1 and CDR2 sequences are MNHNS and SASEGT. Trimming stripped 6 bases from V and 2 bases from J, with 13 bases between. This CDR3 has 14 amino acids. The CDR3 loop reads CASRPDSFNTEAFF. CDR3 coding DNA: TGTGCCAGCAGACCCGACTCCTTCAACACTGAAGCTTTCTTT.

The V gene is TRBV6-5, the J gene TRBJ1-6, with D maybe TRBD1 (6 bases). Per the germline V gene, CDR1 is MNHEY and CDR2 is SVGAGI. The length of the CDR3 is 15 residues. The V and J ends lost 6 bases and 9 bases respectively, with 18 bases between them. The CDR3 DNA is TGTGCCAGCAGGATACAGGGAAGGATTGGTTCACCCCTCCACTTT. Translated: CASRIQGRIGSPLHF.

The chain links TRBV5-1 to TRBJ2-3; 8 nucleotides match TRBD1. The CDR3 is made up of 14 amino acids. V lost 2 bases to trimming and J lost 4 bases; unmatched junction nucleotides: 3. Germline V lookup: CDR1 SGHRS, CDR2 YFSETQ. The CDR3 region has the DNA TGCGCCAGCAGCTTACGGACAGGGTCAGATACGCAGTATTTT. This gives the protein CASSLRTGSDTQYF.

The chain joins TRBV19 to TRBJ1-5, with 7 nucleotides matching TRBD1. The CDR3 loop spans 18 amino acids. CDR1 and CDR2 from the germline V gene are LNHDA and SQIVND (reference sequence). V shed 7 bases, J shed 1 base, and the junction held 16 bases outside the gene matches. CDR3 amino acids: CASTNDKIGGWSNQPQHF. The CDR3 bases are TGTGCCAGTACAAACGACAAAATAGGGGGCTGGAGCAATCAGCCCCAGCATTTT.

This sequence joins TRBV6-5 and TRBJ1-2, with 9 bases identical to TRBD1. Trimming took 6 bases from V and 4 from J; bases not matched to a gene: 6. Germline V gives CDR1 MNHEY, CDR2 SVGAGI. The CDR3 spans 14 residues. CDR3 sequence (DNA): TGTGCCAGCAGAAGTACAGGGGGCTCCTATGGCTACACCTTC. Translating gives CASRSTGGSYGYTF.

This rearrangement joins TRBV20-1 to TRBJ1-3; D perhaps matches TRBD1 (5 bases). Looked up from germline, CDR1 is DFQATT and CDR2 is SNEGSKA (reference sequence). V was cut by 3 bases and J by 0 bases, with 12 bases left in between. The CDR3 is 15 amino acids. CDR3 bases: TGCAGTGCTAGTCCGCAGGGTTTCTCTGGAAACACCATATATTTT. Amino acid sequence: CSASPQGFSGNTIYF.

V usage is TRBV6-4 and J usage is TRBJ2-5; D uncertain. Germline V CDR1 and CDR2: MRHNA, SNTAGT. The CDR3 covers 13 residues. Trimming cost V 4 bases and J 5 bases, with 11 bases left between them. CDR3 protein: CASSALPRETQYF. In DNA form, the CDR3 reads TGTGCCAGCAGTGCCCTGCCCCGGGAGACCCAGTACTTC.

This clone was seen once. This chain uses TRBV30 with TRBJ1-2; D not certain. The CDR3 spans 11 residues. From germline, CDR1 is GTSNPN and CDR2 SVGIG (reference sequence). V was trimmed by 2 bases and J by 2 bases, leaving 3 bases between them. DNA of the CDR3: TGTGCCTGGAGTCTCAACTATGGCTACACCTTC. Amino acid sequence: CAWSLNYGYTF.

This clone was observed a few times. The rearrangement links TRBV13 to TRBJ1-6; 8 nucleotides agree with TRBD1. Trimming took 0 bases from V and 10 from J; bases not matched to a gene: 5. Germline loops: CDR1 PRHDT, CDR2 FYEKMQ (reference sequence). CDR3 length: 15 amino acids. The CDR3 DNA reads as TGTGCCAGCAGCTTAGGGGCAGGGGGCGAATCACCCCTCCACTTT. Protein sequence: CASSLGAGGESPLHF.

The V and J genes are TRBV5-5 and TRBJ1-6, with D possibly being TRBD1 (6 bases). Germline values: CDR1 SGHKS, CDR2 YYEKEE (reference sequence). V was cut by 3 bases and J by 7 bases, with 14 bases left in between. The CDR3 contains 15 residues. The CDR3, as DNA: TGTGCCAGCAGCTCCCGGACAGCTCAAAATTCACCCCTCCACTTT. The encoded protein is CASSSRTAQNSPLHF.